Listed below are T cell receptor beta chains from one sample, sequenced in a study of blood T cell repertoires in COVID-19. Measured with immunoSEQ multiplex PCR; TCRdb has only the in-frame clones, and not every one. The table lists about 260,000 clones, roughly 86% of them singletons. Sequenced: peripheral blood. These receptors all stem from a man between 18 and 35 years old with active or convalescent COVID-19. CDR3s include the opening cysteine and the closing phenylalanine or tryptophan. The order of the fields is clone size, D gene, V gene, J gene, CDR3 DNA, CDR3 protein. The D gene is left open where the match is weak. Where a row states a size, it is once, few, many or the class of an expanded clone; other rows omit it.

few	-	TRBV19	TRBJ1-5	TGTGCCAGTAATAAACAGCCCCAGCATTTT	CASNKQPQHF
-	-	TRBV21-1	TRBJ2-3	TGTGCCAGCAGCAAGGGTGTATTATCTCCGGACAGTTGCATTCCAGATACGCAGTATTTT	CASSKGVLSPDSCIPDTQYF
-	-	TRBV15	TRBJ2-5	TGTGCCACCAGCAGAGATCGAGACCAAGAGACCCAGTACTTC	CATSRDRDQETQYF
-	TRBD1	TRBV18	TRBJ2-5	TGTGCCAGCTCACCGCTCCCTGACAGGGGAGAGACCCAGTACTTC	CASSPLPDRGETQYF
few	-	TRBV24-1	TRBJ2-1	TGTGCCACCAGTGATTTGCAGGGGGGCTCCTACAATGAGCAGTTCTTC	CATSDLQGGSYNEQFF
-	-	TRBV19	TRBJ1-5	TGTGCCAGTCGAAGGGGGAATCAGCCCCAGCATTTT	CASRRGNQPQHF
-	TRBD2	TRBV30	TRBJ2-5	TGTGCCGGAGGGGGGACTAGCGGGCAACAAGAGACCCAGTACTTC	CAGGGTSGQQETQYF
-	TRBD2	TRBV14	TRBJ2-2	TGTGCCAGCAGCCGGGAGGGATACACCGGGGAGCTGTTTTTT	CASSREGYTGELFF
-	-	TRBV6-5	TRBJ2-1	TGTGCCAGCACAACAGGGACGAATGAGCAGTTCTTC	CASTTGTNEQFF
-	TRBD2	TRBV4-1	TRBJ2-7	TGCGCCAGCAGCCCGAGGACTAGCGGGAGAGACGAGCAGTACTTC	CASSPRTSGRDEQYF
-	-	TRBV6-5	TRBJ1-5	TGTGCCAGCACCCCTGGGGAGTATAGCAATCAGCCCCAGCATTTT	CASTPGEYSNQPQHF
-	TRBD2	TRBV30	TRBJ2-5	TGTGCCTGGAGTCGGGGGGGCCAAGAGACCCAGTACTTC	CAWSRGGQETQYF
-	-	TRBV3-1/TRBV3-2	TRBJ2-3	TGTGCCAGCAGCCCCCCGGTCCCCACAGATACGCAGTATTTT	CASSPPVPTDTQYF